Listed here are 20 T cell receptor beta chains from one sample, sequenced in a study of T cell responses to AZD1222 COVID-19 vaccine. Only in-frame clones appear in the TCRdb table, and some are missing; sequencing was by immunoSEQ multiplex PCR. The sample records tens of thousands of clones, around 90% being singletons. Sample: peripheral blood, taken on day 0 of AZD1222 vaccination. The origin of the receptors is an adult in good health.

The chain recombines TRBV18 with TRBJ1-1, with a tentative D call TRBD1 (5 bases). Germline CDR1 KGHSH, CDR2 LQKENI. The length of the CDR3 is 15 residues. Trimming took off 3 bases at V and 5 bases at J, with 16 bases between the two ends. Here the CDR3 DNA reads TGTGCCAGCTCACCTGGGGGAGGGATTGAAACTGAAGCTTTCTTT. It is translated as CASSPGGGIETEAFF.

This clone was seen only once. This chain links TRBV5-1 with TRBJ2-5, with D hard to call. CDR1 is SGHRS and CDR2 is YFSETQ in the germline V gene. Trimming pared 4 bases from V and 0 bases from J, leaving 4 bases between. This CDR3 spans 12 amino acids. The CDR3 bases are TGCGCCAGCAGCCGGGACCAAGAGACCCAGTACTTC. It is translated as CASSRDQETQYF.

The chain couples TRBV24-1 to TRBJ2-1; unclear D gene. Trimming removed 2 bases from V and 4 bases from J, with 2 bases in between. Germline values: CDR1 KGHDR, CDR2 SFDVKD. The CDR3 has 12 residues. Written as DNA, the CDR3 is TGTGCCACCAGTGATTCGTACAATGAGCAGTTCTTC. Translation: CATSDSYNEQFF.

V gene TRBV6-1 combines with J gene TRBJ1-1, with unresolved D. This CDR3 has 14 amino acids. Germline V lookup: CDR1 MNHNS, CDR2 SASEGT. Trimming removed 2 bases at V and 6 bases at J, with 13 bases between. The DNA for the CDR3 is TGTGCCAGCAGTGAATTGGGCCTGGGGTCTGAAGCTTTCTTT. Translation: CASSELGLGSEAFF.

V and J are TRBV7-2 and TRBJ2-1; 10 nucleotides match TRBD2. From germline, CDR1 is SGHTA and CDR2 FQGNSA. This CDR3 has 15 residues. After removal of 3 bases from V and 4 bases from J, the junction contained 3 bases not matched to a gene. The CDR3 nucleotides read TGTGCCAGCAGCTTTCTAGCGGGAGTTTACAATGAGCAGTTCTTC. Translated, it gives CASSFLAGVYNEQFF.

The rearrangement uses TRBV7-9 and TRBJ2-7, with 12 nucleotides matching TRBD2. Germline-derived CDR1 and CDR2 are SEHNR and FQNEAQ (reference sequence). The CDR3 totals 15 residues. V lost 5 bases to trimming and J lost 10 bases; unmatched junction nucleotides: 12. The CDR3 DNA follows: TGTGCCAGCAGCCCCCTTATGACTAGCGGGAGTAACCAGTACTTC. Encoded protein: CASSPLMTSGSNQYF.

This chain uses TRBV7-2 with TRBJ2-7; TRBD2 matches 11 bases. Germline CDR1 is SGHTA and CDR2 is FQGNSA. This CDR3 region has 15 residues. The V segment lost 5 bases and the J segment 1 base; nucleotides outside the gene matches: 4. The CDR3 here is CASSGTSGPSYEQYF. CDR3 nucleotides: TGTGCCAGCAGCGGGACTAGCGGCCCTTCCTACGAGCAGTACTTC. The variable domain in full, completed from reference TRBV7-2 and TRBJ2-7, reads GAGVSQSPSNKVTEKGKDVELRCDPISGHTALYWYRQSLGQGLEFLIYFQGNSAPDKSGLPSDRFSAERTGGSVSTLTIQRTQQEDSAVYLCASSGTSGPSYEQYFGPGTRLTVT.

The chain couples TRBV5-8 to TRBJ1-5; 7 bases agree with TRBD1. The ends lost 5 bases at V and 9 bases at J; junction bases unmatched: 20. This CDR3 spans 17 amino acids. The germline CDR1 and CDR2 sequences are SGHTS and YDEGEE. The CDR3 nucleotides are TGTGCCAGCAGATCGCGTGTTTCCGGGACAGAATCTGGGCCCCAGCATTTT. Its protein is CASRSRVSGTESGPQHF.

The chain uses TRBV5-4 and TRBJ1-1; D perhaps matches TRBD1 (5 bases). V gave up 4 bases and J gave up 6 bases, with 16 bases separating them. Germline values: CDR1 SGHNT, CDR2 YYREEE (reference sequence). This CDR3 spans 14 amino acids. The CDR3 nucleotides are TGTGCCAGCAGCAGACCGACAGAACCCCCTGAAGCTTTCTTT. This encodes CASSRPTEPPEAFF.

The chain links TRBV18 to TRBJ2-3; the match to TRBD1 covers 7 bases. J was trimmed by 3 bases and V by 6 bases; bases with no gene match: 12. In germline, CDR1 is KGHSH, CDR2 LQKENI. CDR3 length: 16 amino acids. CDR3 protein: CASSPIPGQKTDTQYF. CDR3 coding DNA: TGTGCCAGCTCGCCTATTCCGGGACAGAAAACAGATACGCAGTATTTT.

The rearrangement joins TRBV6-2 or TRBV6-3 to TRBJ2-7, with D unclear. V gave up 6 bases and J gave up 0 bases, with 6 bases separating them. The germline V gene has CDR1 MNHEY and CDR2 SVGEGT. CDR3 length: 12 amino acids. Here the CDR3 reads CASSQASYEQYF. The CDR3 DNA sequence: TGTGCCAGCAGCCAGGCCTCCTACGAGCAGTACTTC.

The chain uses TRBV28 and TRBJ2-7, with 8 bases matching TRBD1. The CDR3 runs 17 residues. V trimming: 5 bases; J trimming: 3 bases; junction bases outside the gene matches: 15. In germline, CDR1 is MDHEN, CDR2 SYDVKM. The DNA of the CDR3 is TGTGCCAGCAGTACCATCCCCGGACAGGGAAAAATCTACGAGCAGTACTTC. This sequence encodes CASSTIPGQGKIYEQYF.

CDR3 DNA: TGTGCCAGCAGCAGGTGGGCTAGCGTCCCCTACAATGAGCAGTTCTTC. It codes for CASSRWASVPYNEQFF. V and J are TRBV7-9 and TRBJ2-1, with a weak D call TRBD2 (6 bases). From germline, CDR1 is SEHNR and CDR2 FQNEAQ (reference sequence). Deletions cut 5 bases from V and 2 bases from J, with 16 bases between. The CDR3 is 16 amino acids.

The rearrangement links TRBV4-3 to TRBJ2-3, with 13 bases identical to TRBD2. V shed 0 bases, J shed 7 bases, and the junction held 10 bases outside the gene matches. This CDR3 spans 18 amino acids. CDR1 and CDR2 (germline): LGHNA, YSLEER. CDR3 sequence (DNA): TGCGCCAGCAGCCAAGACCTACTAGCGGGAGGGTACGGAAATACGCAGTATTTT. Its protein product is CASSQDLLAGGYGNTQYF.

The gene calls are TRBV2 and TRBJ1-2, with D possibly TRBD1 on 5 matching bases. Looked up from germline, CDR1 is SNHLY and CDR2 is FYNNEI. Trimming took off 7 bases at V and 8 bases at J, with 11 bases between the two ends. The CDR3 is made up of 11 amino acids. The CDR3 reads CASNGGFGYTF. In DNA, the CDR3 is TGTGCCAGCAATGGGGGATTCGGCTACACCTTC.

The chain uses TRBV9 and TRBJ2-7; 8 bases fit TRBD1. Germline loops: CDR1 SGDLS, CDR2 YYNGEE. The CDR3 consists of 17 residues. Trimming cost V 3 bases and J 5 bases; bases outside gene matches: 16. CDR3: CASSGRGSGGIVHEQYF. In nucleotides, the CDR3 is TGTGCCAGCAGCGGGAGGGGCTCAGGGGGCATTGTCCACGAGCAGTACTTC.

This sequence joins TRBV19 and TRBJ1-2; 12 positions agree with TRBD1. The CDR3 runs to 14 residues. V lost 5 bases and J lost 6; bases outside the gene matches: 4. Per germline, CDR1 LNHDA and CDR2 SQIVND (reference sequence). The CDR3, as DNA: TGTGCCAGTAGTCCAAGGGACAGGGGGCATGGCTACACCTTC. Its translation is CASSPRDRGHGYTF.

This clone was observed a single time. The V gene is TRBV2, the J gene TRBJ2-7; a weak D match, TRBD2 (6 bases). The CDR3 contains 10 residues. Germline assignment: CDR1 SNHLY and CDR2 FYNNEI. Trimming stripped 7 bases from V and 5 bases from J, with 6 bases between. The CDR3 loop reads CASTGDEQYF. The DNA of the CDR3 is TGTGCCAGCACGGGGGACGAGCAGTACTTC.

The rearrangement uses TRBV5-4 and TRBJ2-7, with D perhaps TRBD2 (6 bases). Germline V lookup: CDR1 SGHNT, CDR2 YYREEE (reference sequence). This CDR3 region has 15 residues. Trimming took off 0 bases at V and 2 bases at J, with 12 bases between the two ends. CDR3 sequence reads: CASSLGLANTYEQYF. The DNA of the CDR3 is TGTGCCAGCAGCTTGGGCCTAGCGAATACCTACGAGCAGTACTTC.

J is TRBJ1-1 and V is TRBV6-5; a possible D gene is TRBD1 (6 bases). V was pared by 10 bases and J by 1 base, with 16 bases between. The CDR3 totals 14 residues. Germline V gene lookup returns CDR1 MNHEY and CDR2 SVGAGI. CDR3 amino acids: CATGGQTGNTEAFF. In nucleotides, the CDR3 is TGTGCCACCGGTGGCCAGACAGGGAACACTGAAGCTTTCTTT.